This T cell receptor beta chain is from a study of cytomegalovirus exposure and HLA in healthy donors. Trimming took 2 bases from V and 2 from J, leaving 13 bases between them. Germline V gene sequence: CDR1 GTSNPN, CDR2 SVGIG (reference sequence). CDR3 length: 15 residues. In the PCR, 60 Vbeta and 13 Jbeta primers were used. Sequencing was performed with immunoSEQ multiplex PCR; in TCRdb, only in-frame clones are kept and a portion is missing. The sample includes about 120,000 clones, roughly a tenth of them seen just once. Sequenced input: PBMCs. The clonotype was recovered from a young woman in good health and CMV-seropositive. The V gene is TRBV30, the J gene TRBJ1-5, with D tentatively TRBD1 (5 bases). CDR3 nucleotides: TGTGCCTGGAGTCCCAGGGTAGGTGGCAATCAGCCCCAGCATTTT. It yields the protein CAWSPRVGGNQPQHF.